This T cell receptor beta chain was observed in a study of vaccination and CD4 T cells after COVID-19. Study as a whole: Six men and four women formed the convalescents, two being Hispanic. Everyone enrolled got two doses of BNT162b2 or mRNA-1273 vaccine.

Details on this clonotype: Antigen: not known.

V gave up 6 bases and J gave up 1 base; unmatched junction bases: 0. This CDR3 has 14 amino acids. Per the germline V gene, CDR1 is MDHEN and CDR2 is SYDVKM. Overall study results and limits: No early post-infection timepoints were studied, and convalescent patients studied were relatively few.

The treatment is: 10-day PBMC culture with coronavirus spike peptide pools or control peptides (ViraFEST assay). Once obtained from cultured CD4+ T cells, the DNA was sequenced using the Oncomine TCR Beta short-read assay. The source of extracted genomic DNA was cultured CD4+ T cells. TCRdb fed the PCR reads into MiXCR, producing one record per CDR3 protein. The sample records around 21,000 distinct CDR3 sequences, around half being singletons. The V call is TRBV28, the J call TRBJ1-5; TRBD1 aligns across 10 bases. Specimen: CD4+ T cells from blood, cultured in vitro. The clonotype comes from a human donor who had recovered from COVID-19. Written as DNA, the CDR3 is TGTGCCAGCAGGACAGGGGGCAGCAATCAGCCCCAGCATTTT. Translating gives CASRTGGSNQPQHF.